This is a list of T cell receptor beta chains from one sample in a study of graft-versus-host responses after intestinal transplantation. This table comes from immunoSEQ multiplex PCR, and its TCRdb copy is limited to in-frame clones, with some not included. The table records about 80,000 clones, roughly 91% of them present only once. For these TCRs, the target antigens are not known. Sample: unstimulated CD4+ T cells sorted from spleen or lymph node cells, taken before intestinal transplant. The source of these receptors is a human donor who received an intestinal transplant. CDR3s include the opening cysteine and the closing phenylalanine or tryptophan. A D gene is named only where the DNA matches it firmly. The listing skips clone size in some rows; elsewhere it reads once, few, many or a size class.

cdr3_nt: TGTGCCAGCAGCTTATTACAGGGTCAGCAGCCCCAGCATTTT
cdr3_aa: CASSLLQGQQPQHF
d_call: -
clone_size: -
j_call: TRBJ1-5
v_call: TRBV12-1

cdr3_nt: TGTGCCTGGAGCCCACGGGGGGGAAGGGAGACCCAGTACTTC
cdr3_aa: CAWSPRGGRETQYF
d_call: TRBD2
clone_size: -
j_call: TRBJ2-5
v_call: TRBV30

cdr3_nt: TGTGCCAGCAGCTTAGGGGGCGCGGCTAGCGGGACCACCGGGGAGCTGTTTTTT
cdr3_aa: CASSLGGAASGTTGELFF
d_call: TRBD2
clone_size: -
j_call: TRBJ2-2
v_call: TRBV7-3

cdr3_nt: TGTGCCAGCAGTGACGTGCCTATGGTAGATACGCAGTATTTT
cdr3_aa: CASSDVPMVDTQYF
d_call: -
clone_size: -
j_call: TRBJ2-3
v_call: TRBV2

cdr3_nt: TGTGCCAGCAGCTCTCAGACAGAACCCGAGCAGTACTTC
cdr3_aa: CASSSQTEPEQYF
d_call: -
clone_size: few
j_call: TRBJ2-7
v_call: TRBV5-6

cdr3_nt: TGTGCCAGCTCACCACTCGACAGGGGTCGGGAGCAGTACTTC
cdr3_aa: CASSPLDRGREQYF
d_call: TRBD1
clone_size: -
j_call: TRBJ2-7
v_call: TRBV18

cdr3_nt: TGCAGCGGTAGCGGGGGGTCGGGCGGCACAGATACGCAGTATTTT
cdr3_aa: CSGSGGSGGTDTQYF
d_call: TRBD2
clone_size: -
j_call: TRBJ2-3
v_call: TRBV29-1

cdr3_nt: TGTGCCAGCAGCGTAGTAACCTGGGCCTCCTACAATGAGCAGTTCTTC
cdr3_aa: CASSVVTWASYNEQFF
d_call: -
clone_size: -
j_call: TRBJ2-1
v_call: TRBV9

cdr3_nt: TGTGCCACCAGCGCGGGGAGGACTTTCACGGATACGCAGTATTTT
cdr3_aa: CATSAGRTFTDTQYF
d_call: -
clone_size: -
j_call: TRBJ2-3
v_call: TRBV15

cdr3_nt: TGTGCCAGCAGTTTTGCGGACAGGACCTATGGCTACACCTTC
cdr3_aa: CASSFADRTYGYTF
d_call: TRBD1
clone_size: -
j_call: TRBJ1-2
v_call: TRBV28

cdr3_nt: TGTGCCAGTAGCCGAGGAAGGGGGGGGATCAGAGAGACCCAGTACTTC
cdr3_aa: CASSRGRGGIRETQYF
d_call: -
clone_size: -
j_call: TRBJ2-5
v_call: TRBV19

cdr3_nt: TGTGCCAGCAGCCGACTAGCGGGATGGTACAATGAGCAGTTCTTC
cdr3_aa: CASSRLAGWYNEQFF
d_call: TRBD2
clone_size: -
j_call: TRBJ2-1
v_call: TRBV6-6

cdr3_nt: TGTGCCAGCAGTTTAGAGGACAGGGAGGACGCTGAAGCTTTCTTT
cdr3_aa: CASSLEDREDAEAFF
d_call: TRBD1
clone_size: -
j_call: TRBJ1-1
v_call: TRBV28

cdr3_nt: TGTGCCAGCAGTTTCACAGGGGGCTGGGAAAAACTGTTTTTT
cdr3_aa: CASSFTGGWEKLFF
d_call: TRBD1
clone_size: -
j_call: TRBJ1-4
v_call: TRBV6-1

cdr3_nt: TGTGCCAGCAGTCCTCCGGGGGGGATCTACAATGAGCAGTTCTTC
cdr3_aa: CASSPPGGIYNEQFF
d_call: TRBD2
clone_size: -
j_call: TRBJ2-1
v_call: TRBV6-5

cdr3_nt: TGTGCCGGGGGGGAGACAGGGGGGGGCAATCAGCCCCAGCATTTT
cdr3_aa: CAGGETGGGNQPQHF
d_call: TRBD1
clone_size: -
j_call: TRBJ1-5
v_call: TRBV30

cdr3_nt: TGCGCCAGCAGCCAAGATGTCGCGGTGAACACCATATATTTT
cdr3_aa: CASSQDVAVNTIYF
d_call: -
clone_size: -
j_call: TRBJ1-3
v_call: TRBV4-1

cdr3_nt: TGCGCCAGCAGCCGGTATGGGGGGACGAAGGAGACCCAGTACTTC
cdr3_aa: CASSRYGGTKETQYF
d_call: -
clone_size: -
j_call: TRBJ2-5
v_call: TRBV5-1

cdr3_nt: TGTGCCAGCAGGATCTTACAGGGGGCGAACTATGGCTACACCTTC
cdr3_aa: CASRILQGANYGYTF
d_call: TRBD1
clone_size: -
j_call: TRBJ1-2
v_call: TRBV6-6

cdr3_nt: TGTGCCAGCAGTTTAGGAGGGGCGCGAGGAGCCTCCTACGAGCAGTACTTC
cdr3_aa: CASSLGGARGASYEQYF
d_call: -
clone_size: -
j_call: TRBJ2-7
v_call: TRBV28

cdr3_nt: TGTGCCAGCAGCTTATCGGTAGCCGGGAGTTTGGACAATGAGCAGTTCTTC
cdr3_aa: CASSLSVAGSLDNEQFF
d_call: -
clone_size: -
j_call: TRBJ2-1
v_call: TRBV5-6

cdr3_nt: TGCAGCGTTAACCAGGGACTAGCGGACTACAATGAGCAGTTCTTC
cdr3_aa: CSVNQGLADYNEQFF
d_call: TRBD2
clone_size: -
j_call: TRBJ2-1
v_call: TRBV29-1

cdr3_nt: TGTGCCAGCAGTTGGGCCGCCACTAACTATGGCTACACCTTC
cdr3_aa: CASSWAATNYGYTF
d_call: -
clone_size: -
j_call: TRBJ1-2
v_call: TRBV27

cdr3_nt: TGCAGTGCCCGTCGGAACACTGAAGCTTTCTTT
cdr3_aa: CSARRNTEAFF
d_call: -
clone_size: -
j_call: TRBJ1-1
v_call: TRBV20-1

cdr3_nt: TGTGCCAGCAGTGAGGGACTAGCGGGAGGAGAGACCCAGTACTTC
cdr3_aa: CASSEGLAGGETQYF
d_call: TRBD2
clone_size: -
j_call: TRBJ2-5
v_call: TRBV6-1

cdr3_nt: TGTGCCAGTAGTATTCTTGTCAATCAGCCCCAGCATTTT
cdr3_aa: CASSILVNQPQHF
d_call: -
clone_size: -
j_call: TRBJ1-5
v_call: TRBV19

cdr3_nt: TGTGCCAGCAGTTACGGGCAGATTAATGAAAAACTGTTTTTT
cdr3_aa: CASSYGQINEKLFF
d_call: -
clone_size: -
j_call: TRBJ1-4
v_call: TRBV6-5

cdr3_nt: TGCGCCAGCAGCCAACCAGCGGGAGGGCAGTTCTTC
cdr3_aa: CASSQPAGGQFF
d_call: TRBD2
clone_size: -
j_call: TRBJ2-1
v_call: TRBV4-1

cdr3_nt: TGCGCCAGCAGCTTGTACCCCGAACGAGACAGGCCTCACAATGAGCAGTTCTTC
cdr3_aa: CASSLYPERDRPHNEQFF
d_call: -
clone_size: -
j_call: TRBJ2-1
v_call: TRBV5-1

cdr3_nt: TGTGCCAGCAGTCCCTACAGGACTAGCGGGCGCACAGATACGCAGTATTTT
cdr3_aa: CASSPYRTSGRTDTQYF
d_call: TRBD2
clone_size: -
j_call: TRBJ2-3
v_call: TRBV27

cdr3_nt: TGTGCCATCAGTGCCACGAGCTCCTATAATTCACCCCTCCACTTT
cdr3_aa: CAISATSSYNSPLHF
d_call: -
clone_size: -
j_call: TRBJ1-6
v_call: TRBV10-3

cdr3_nt: TGTGCTAGTGGTTTGGCCGGCTATGGCTACACCTTC
cdr3_aa: CASGLAGYGYTF
d_call: -
clone_size: few
j_call: TRBJ1-2
v_call: TRBV12-5

cdr3_nt: TGTGCCAGCAGTGAAGGAGGACAGCTGTATGGCTACACCTTC
cdr3_aa: CASSEGGQLYGYTF
d_call: -
clone_size: -
j_call: TRBJ1-2
v_call: TRBV6-1

cdr3_nt: TGTGCCAGCAGGTCCGAAGGTACGGGACAGGGTATTTTAGCGTACCCTCGAGGGACCCAGTACTTC
cdr3_aa: CASRSEGTGQGILAYPRGTQYF
d_call: TRBD1
clone_size: -
j_call: TRBJ2-5
v_call: TRBV28

cdr3_nt: TGTGCCAGCAGTCCCCCGTCCAGGGTTCGTAATCAGCCCCAGCATTTT
cdr3_aa: CASSPPSRVRNQPQHF
d_call: -
clone_size: -
j_call: TRBJ1-5
v_call: TRBV28

cdr3_nt: TGTGCCAGCAGCCAGGACAGCTCTAACTATGGCTACACCTTC
cdr3_aa: CASSQDSSNYGYTF
d_call: -
clone_size: -
j_call: TRBJ1-2
v_call: TRBV13

cdr3_nt: TGTGCCAGTAGTGAAAGCGGGGGGAGGGTAGAGACCCAGTACTTC
cdr3_aa: CASSESGGRVETQYF
d_call: TRBD2
clone_size: -
j_call: TRBJ2-5
v_call: TRBV19

cdr3_nt: TGCGCCAGCAGCTTGACTAGTACCTACGAGCAGTACTTC
cdr3_aa: CASSLTSTYEQYF
d_call: -
clone_size: -
j_call: TRBJ2-7
v_call: TRBV5-1

cdr3_nt: TGTGCCAGCAGTGAATTAACAGCTCTGGGCGGCTACACCTTC
cdr3_aa: CASSELTALGGYTF
d_call: -
clone_size: -
j_call: TRBJ1-2
v_call: TRBV6-1

cdr3_nt: TGTGCCAGCAGCGTAGTGGAGGGATTGAGCACAGATACGCAGTATTTT
cdr3_aa: CASSVVEGLSTDTQYF
d_call: -
clone_size: -
j_call: TRBJ2-3
v_call: TRBV9

cdr3_nt: TGTGCCAGCAGTTCCAGCGGGAGTGATTCGTACGAGCAGTACTTC
cdr3_aa: CASSSSGSDSYEQYF
d_call: TRBD2
clone_size: few
j_call: TRBJ2-7
v_call: TRBV28

cdr3_nt: TGTGCCAGCAGCTCGGGACCGGGGGACATTCAGTACTTC
cdr3_aa: CASSSGPGDIQYF
d_call: -
clone_size: -
j_call: TRBJ2-4
v_call: TRBV9

cdr3_nt: TGTGCCAGCAGCGAAGGACTAGCGTTTTACGAGCAGTACTTC
cdr3_aa: CASSEGLAFYEQYF
d_call: TRBD2
clone_size: -
j_call: TRBJ2-7
v_call: TRBV9

cdr3_nt: TGTGCCAGCAGCTCCAGCTCCTACGAGCAGTACTTC
cdr3_aa: CASSSSSYEQYF
d_call: -
clone_size: -
j_call: TRBJ2-7
v_call: TRBV7-9

cdr3_nt: TGTGCCAGCAGCCAAGGGACTAGGGCGGACACAGATACGCAGTATTTT
cdr3_aa: CASSQGTRADTDTQYF
d_call: TRBD2
clone_size: -
j_call: TRBJ2-3
v_call: TRBV14

cdr3_nt: TGCAGCGTTCGAGGCAGGGCCCGAGAGACCCAGTACTTC
cdr3_aa: CSVRGRARETQYF
d_call: -
clone_size: -
j_call: TRBJ2-5
v_call: TRBV29-1

cdr3_nt: TGTGCCAGTGCGGTGGCGGGAGGAGAGACAGATACGCAGTATTTT
cdr3_aa: CASAVAGGETDTQYF
d_call: TRBD2
clone_size: -
j_call: TRBJ2-3
v_call: TRBV19